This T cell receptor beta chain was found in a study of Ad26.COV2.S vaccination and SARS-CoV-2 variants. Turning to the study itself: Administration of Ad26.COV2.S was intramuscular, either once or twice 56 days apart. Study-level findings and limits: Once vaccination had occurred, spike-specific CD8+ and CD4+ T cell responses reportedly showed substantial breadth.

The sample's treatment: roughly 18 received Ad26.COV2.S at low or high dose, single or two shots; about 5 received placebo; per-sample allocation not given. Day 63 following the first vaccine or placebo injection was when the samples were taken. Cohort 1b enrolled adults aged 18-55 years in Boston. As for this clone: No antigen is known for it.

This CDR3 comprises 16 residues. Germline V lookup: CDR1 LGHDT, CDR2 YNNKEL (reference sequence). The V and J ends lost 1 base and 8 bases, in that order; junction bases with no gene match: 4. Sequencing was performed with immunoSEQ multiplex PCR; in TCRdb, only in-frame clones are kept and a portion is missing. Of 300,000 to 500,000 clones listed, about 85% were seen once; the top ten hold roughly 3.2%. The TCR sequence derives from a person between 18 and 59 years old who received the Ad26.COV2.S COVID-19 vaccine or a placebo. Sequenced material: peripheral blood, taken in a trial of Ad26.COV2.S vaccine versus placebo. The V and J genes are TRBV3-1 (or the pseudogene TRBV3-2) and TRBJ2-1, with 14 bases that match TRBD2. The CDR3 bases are TGTGCCAGCAGCCAAGGGACTAGCGGGGGGTTCCATGAGCAGTTCTTC. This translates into CASSQGTSGGFHEQFF.